This T cell receptor (beta chain) is from a study of shared clonotypes between healthy human individuals. Comment on this clone: The antigen remains undetermined.

Findings and caveats of the study: The expectation was that sequencing depth would affect clonotype sharing among donors.

This CDR3 contains 14 residues. The junction had 11 bases not matched to a gene; V was cut back by 6 bases and J by 8 bases. From germline, CDR1 is SGHKS and CDR2 YYEKEE (reference sequence). In the original workflow: There were no quality scores in the junction-only immunoSEQ sequences, so filtering differed. Data came from immunoSEQ multiplex PCR; TCRdb stores just in-frame clones and leaves some out. The V and J calls and clone size are taken from that table; D and trimming were inferred from the DNA. The repertoire consists of a few million clones, with 85% to 95% occurring once and the leading ten covering 0.37%.

Input material: naive CD4+ T cells from PBMCs. Specified subset: CD45RA+ positively selected. The receptor was isolated from a young man in good health. Some clones in this sample may be carry-over from other donors' samples. The chain has TRBV5-5 and TRBJ2-1, with 7 positions matching TRBD2. CDR3 amino acids: CASTGRGAGHEQFF. Written as DNA, the CDR3 is TGTGCCAGCACTGGCCGGGGAGCGGGGCATGAGCAGTTCTTC.